These 4 T cell receptor beta chains originate from one sample sequenced in a study of blood T cell repertoires in COVID-19. Data came from immunoSEQ multiplex PCR; TCRdb stores just in-frame clones and leaves some out. Among hundreds of thousands of clones listed, about nine tenths were seen once. The sequencing sample was made of peripheral blood. The receptors were sampled from a woman between 70 and 85 years old with COVID-19, enrolled during active disease.

This rearrangement joins TRBV7-2 to TRBJ2-7; the match to TRBD2 covers 8 bases. J gave up 6 bases and V 8 bases, and 9 bases lay outside the gene matches. This CDR3 contains 13 residues. Germline CDR1 SGHTA, CDR2 FQGNSA. The chain's CDR3 is CASSGTRGGEQYF. The CDR3 DNA reads as TGTGCCAGCTCAGGGACTAGGGGGGGCGAGCAGTACTTC.

This chain joins TRBV9 and TRBJ2-3; 8 nucleotides agree with TRBD2. V shed 1 base and J 2 bases; nucleotides not matched to a gene: 9. CDR3 length equals 17 residues. CDR1 is SGDLS and CDR2 is YYNGEE in the germline V gene. In nucleotides, the CDR3 is TGTGCCAGCAGCGTACTGGGCGGGGGGTCTTACACAGATACGCAGTATTTT. Encoded protein: CASSVLGGGSYTDTQYF.

DNA of the CDR3: TGCAGCGTTCGGACAGGGGGCGAGTATCAGCCCCAGCATTTT. It specifies CSVRTGGEYQPQHF. The V call is TRBV29-1, the J call TRBJ1-5, with 11 bases lining up with TRBD1. The CDR3 contains 14 residues. Germline CDR1 and CDR2: SQVTM and ANQGSEA. V was clipped by 5 bases and J by 5 bases; unmatched bases: 5.

J is TRBJ1-2 and V is TRBV6-2 or TRBV6-3; unclear D gene. The CDR3 has 13 amino acids. Between the trimmed V and J ends, which lost 5 bases and 4 bases, there was a span of 11 bases. Germline values: CDR1 MNHEY, CDR2 SVGEGT. CDR3 sequence reads: CASSPGSFYGYTF. In DNA form, the CDR3 reads TGTGCCAGCAGTCCCGGGAGCTTCTATGGCTACACCTTC.